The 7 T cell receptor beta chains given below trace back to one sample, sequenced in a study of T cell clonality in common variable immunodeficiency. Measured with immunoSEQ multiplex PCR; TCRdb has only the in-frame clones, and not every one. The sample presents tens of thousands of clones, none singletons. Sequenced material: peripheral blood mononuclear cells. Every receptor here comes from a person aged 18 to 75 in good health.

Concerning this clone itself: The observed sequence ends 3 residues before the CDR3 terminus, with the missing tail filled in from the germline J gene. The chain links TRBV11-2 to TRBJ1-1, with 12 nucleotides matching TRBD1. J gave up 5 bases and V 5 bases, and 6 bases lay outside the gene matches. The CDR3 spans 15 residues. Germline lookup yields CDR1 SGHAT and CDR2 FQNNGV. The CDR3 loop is CASSIGTGGITEAFF. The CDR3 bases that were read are TGTGCCAGCAGCATAGGGACAGGGGGCATTACTGAA. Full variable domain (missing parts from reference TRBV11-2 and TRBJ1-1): EAGVAQSPRYKIIEKRQSVAFWCNPISGHATLYWYQQILGQGPKLLIQFQNNGVVDDSQLPKDRFSAERLKGVDSTLKIQPAKLEDSAVYLCASSIGTGGITEAFFGQGTRLTVV.

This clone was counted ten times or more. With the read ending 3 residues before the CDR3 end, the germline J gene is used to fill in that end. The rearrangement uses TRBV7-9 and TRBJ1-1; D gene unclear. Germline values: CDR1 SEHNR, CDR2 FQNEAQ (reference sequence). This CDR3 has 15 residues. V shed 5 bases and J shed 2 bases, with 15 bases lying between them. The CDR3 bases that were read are TGTGCCAGCAGCCCCACCCCGGGTAGAAACACTGAA. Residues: CASSPTPGRNTE. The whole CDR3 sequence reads CASSPTPGRNTEAFF. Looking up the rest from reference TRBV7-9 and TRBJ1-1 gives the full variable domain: DTGVSQNPRHKITKRGQNVTFRCDPISEHNRLYWYRQTLGQGPEFLTYFQNEAQLEKSRLLSDRFSAERPKGSFSTLEIQRTEQGDSAMYLCASSPTPGRNTEAFFGQGTRLTVV.

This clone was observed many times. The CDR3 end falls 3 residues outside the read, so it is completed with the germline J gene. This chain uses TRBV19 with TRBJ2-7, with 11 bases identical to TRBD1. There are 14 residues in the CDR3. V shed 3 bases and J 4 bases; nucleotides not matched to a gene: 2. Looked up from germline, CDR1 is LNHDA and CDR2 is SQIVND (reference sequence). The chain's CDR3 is CASSMGQGGYEQYF. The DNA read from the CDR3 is TGTGCCAGTAGTATGGGACAGGGGGGATACGAG.

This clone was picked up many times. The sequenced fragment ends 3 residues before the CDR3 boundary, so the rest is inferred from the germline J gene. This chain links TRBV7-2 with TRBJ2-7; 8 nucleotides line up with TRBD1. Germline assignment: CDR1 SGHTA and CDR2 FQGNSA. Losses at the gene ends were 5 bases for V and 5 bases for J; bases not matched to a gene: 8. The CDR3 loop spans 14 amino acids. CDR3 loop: CASSRTGSTDEQYF. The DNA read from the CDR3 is TGTGCCAGCAGCCGGACAGGGTCGACGGACGAG. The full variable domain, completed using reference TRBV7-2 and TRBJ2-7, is GAGVSQSPSNKVTEKGKDVELRCDPISGHTALYWYRQSLGQGLEFLIYFQGNSAPDKSGLPSDRFSAERTGGSVSTLTIQRTQQEDSAVYLCASSRTGSTDEQYFGPGTRLTVT.

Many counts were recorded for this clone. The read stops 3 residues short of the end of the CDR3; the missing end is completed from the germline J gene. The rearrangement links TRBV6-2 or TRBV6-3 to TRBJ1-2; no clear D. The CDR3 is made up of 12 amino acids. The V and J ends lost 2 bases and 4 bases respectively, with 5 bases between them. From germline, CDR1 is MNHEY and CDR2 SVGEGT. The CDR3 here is CASSYKVYGYTF. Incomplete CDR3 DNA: TGTGCCAGCAGTTACAAGGTCTATGGC.

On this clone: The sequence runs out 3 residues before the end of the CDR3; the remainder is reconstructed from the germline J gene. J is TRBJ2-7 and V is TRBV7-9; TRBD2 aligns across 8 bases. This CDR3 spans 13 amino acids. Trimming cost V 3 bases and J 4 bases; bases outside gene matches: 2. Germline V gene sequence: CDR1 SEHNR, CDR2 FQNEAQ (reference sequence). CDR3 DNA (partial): TGTGCCAGCAGCTTGACTAGCGCTTACGAG. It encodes CASSLTSAYE. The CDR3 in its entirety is CASSLTSAYEQYF.

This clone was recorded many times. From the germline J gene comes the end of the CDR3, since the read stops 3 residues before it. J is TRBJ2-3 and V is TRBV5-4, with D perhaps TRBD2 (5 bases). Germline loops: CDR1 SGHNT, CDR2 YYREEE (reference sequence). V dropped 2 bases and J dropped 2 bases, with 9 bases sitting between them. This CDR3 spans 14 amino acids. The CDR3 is CASSFTDSTDTQYF. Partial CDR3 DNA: TGTGCCAGCAGCTTCACGGACTCCACAGATACG. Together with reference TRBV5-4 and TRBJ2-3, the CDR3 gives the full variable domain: ETGVTQSPTHLIKTRGQQVTLRCSSQSGHNTVSWYQQALGQGPQFIFQYYREEENGRGNFPPRFSGLQFPNYSSELNVNALELDDSALYLCASSFTDSTDTQYFGPGTRLTVL.